The 7 T cell receptor beta chains below come from one sample, sequenced in a study of shared clonotypes between healthy human individuals. Using immunoSEQ multiplex PCR, the repertoire was profiled, and TCRdb retains in-frame clones only, with some absent. There are around 1.9 million clones in the sample; about 92% occur only once, and approximately 1.7% lies in the top ten. CD45RO-negative, CCR7-selected cells formed the naive CD8 fraction, which excluded terminally differentiated effector memory CD45RA+ cells. Material for sequencing was naive CD8+ T cells from PBMCs. All receptors derive from a man aged 18 to 35 in good health. Some clones in this sample may be carry-over from other donors' samples.

The V call is TRBV7-8, the J call TRBJ2-7, with no clear D. The ends were cut back, 2 bases at V and 2 bases at J, with 13 bases in the middle. Germline V gives CDR1 SGHVS, CDR2 FQNEAQ. This CDR3 has 15 amino acids. CDR3 loop: CASSLTVSRTYEQYF. CDR3 sequence (DNA): TGTGCCAGCAGCTTAACGGTTTCCCGAACCTACGAGCAGTACTTC.

The chain carries TRBV7-6 and TRBJ1-1; D is uncertain. Germline values: CDR1 SGHVS, CDR2 FNYEAQ. V lost 2 bases, J lost 7 bases, and 8 bases lay in between. The CDR3 consists of 12 residues. For the CDR3, the DNA is TGTGCCAGCAGCTTAATTTTGGGTGAAGCTTTCTTT. It yields the protein CASSLILGEAFF.

This chain links TRBV28 with TRBJ2-3, with 8 bases matching TRBD1. The CDR3 runs 14 residues. The junction had 8 bases not matched to a gene; V was cut back by 7 bases and J by 5 bases. Germline V gene lookup returns CDR1 MDHEN and CDR2 SYDVKM. The CDR3 loop reads CASTRTGQRDTQYF. For the CDR3, the DNA is TGTGCCAGCACCCGGACAGGGCAAAGAGATACGCAGTATTTT.

This chain uses TRBV7-6 with TRBJ2-1, with TRBD2 matching 13 bases. The CDR3 sequence is 15 residues long. Trimming took 5 bases from V and 10 from J; bases not matched to a gene: 8. Germline V gives CDR1 SGHVS, CDR2 FNYEAQ. The CDR3: CASSLTSGRDREQFF. In DNA form, the CDR3 reads TGTGCCAGCAGCCTCACTAGCGGGAGGGACCGGGAGCAGTTCTTC.

This chain connects TRBV27 to TRBJ2-3, with 8 bases that match TRBD1. Germline lookup yields CDR1 MNHEY and CDR2 SMNVEV (reference sequence). The CDR3 loop spans 19 amino acids. Germline trimming cut 5 bases from V and 0 bases from J; bases unmatched to any gene: 16. Written as DNA, the CDR3 is TGTGCCAGCAGTCTTTTCCAAACCGGGACAGGAGTTAGCACAGATACGCAGTATTTT. It translates to CASSLFQTGTGVSTDTQYF.

This sequence joins TRBV6-6 and TRBJ1-1; perhaps TRBD1 as D (6 bases). Trimming took 0 bases from V and 6 from J, leaving 17 bases between them. CDR1 and CDR2 (germline): MNHNY, SVGAGI (reference sequence). This CDR3 is built from 16 residues. This chain's CDR3 is CASSYSSTGMGAEAFF. Here the CDR3 DNA reads TGTGCCAGCAGTTACTCGAGTACAGGGATGGGGGCTGAAGCTTTCTTT.

The chain joins TRBV28 to TRBJ1-6; D remains ambiguous. V was cut by 2 bases and J by 7 bases, with 3 bases left in between. CDR1 and CDR2 from the germline V gene are MDHEN and SYDVKM. This CDR3 comprises 12 residues. The CDR3 DNA reads TGTGCCAGCAGTTTAAGCAATTCACCCCTCCACTTT. Translating it yields CASSLSNSPLHF.